These T cell receptor beta chains were read from a single sample in a study of blood T cell repertoires in COVID-19. Measured with immunoSEQ multiplex PCR; TCRdb has only the in-frame clones, and not every one. The sample has about 87,000 clones; approximately 88% are singletons. Input material: peripheral blood. Receptors were obtained from a man aged 80 or over with acute or convalescent COVID-19. Both conserved end residues are part of each CDR3. D genes are given only for firm matches. The listing skips clone size in some rows; elsewhere it reads once, few, many or a size class.

j_call: TRBJ2-4; v_call: TRBV21-1; d_call: .; clone_size: .; cdr3_aa: CASTKLAKNIQYF; cdr3_nt: TGTGCCAGTACTAAGCTAGCCAAAAACATTCAGTACTTC
j_call: TRBJ1-3; v_call: TRBV19; d_call: TRBD1; clone_size: .; cdr3_aa: CASKQGALGNTIYF; cdr3_nt: TGTGCCAGTAAGCAGGGGGCGCTTGGAAACACCATATATTTT
j_call: TRBJ2-4; v_call: TRBV19; d_call: .; clone_size: .; cdr3_aa: CASSIVDRRDIQYF; cdr3_nt: TGTGCCAGTAGTATAGTAGACAGGCGGGACATTCAGTACTTC
j_call: TRBJ2-7; v_call: TRBV27; d_call: .; clone_size: .; cdr3_aa: CASSLQDTSYEQYF; cdr3_nt: TGTGCCAGCAGTCTGCAGGACACCTCCTACGAGCAGTACTTC
j_call: TRBJ1-2; v_call: TRBV5-6; d_call: TRBD1; clone_size: .; cdr3_aa: CASSSLSEEGALSYTF; cdr3_nt: TGTGCCAGCAGCTCGCTTAGTGAAGAGGGGGCTCTGAGCTACACCTTC
j_call: TRBJ1-1; v_call: TRBV7-9; d_call: TRBD1; clone_size: .; cdr3_aa: CASSEAQGLGEEAFF; cdr3_nt: TGTGCCAGCAGCGAGGCACAGGGGCTGGGGGAAGAAGCTTTCTTT
j_call: TRBJ2-5; v_call: TRBV4-1; d_call: TRBD2; clone_size: .; cdr3_aa: CASSTGLAGGRETQYF; cdr3_nt: TGCGCCAGCAGCACCGGACTAGCGGGGGGCAGGGAGACCCAGTACTTC
j_call: TRBJ1-5; v_call: TRBV6-5; d_call: TRBD1; clone_size: .; cdr3_aa: CASFDRANQPQHF; cdr3_nt: TGTGCCAGCTTCGACAGGGCAAATCAGCCCCAGCATTTT
j_call: TRBJ1-2; v_call: TRBV27; d_call: TRBD1; clone_size: .; cdr3_aa: CASRGTGWYGYTF; cdr3_nt: TGTGCCAGCAGGGGGACAGGGTGGTATGGCTACACCTTC
j_call: TRBJ2-1; v_call: TRBV18; d_call: TRBD2; clone_size: .; cdr3_aa: CASSPSLLAGDNEQFF; cdr3_nt: TGTGCCAGCTCACCCTCCTTACTAGCGGGGGACAATGAGCAGTTCTTC
j_call: TRBJ1-2; v_call: TRBV19; d_call: .; clone_size: once; cdr3_aa: CASSIAPPAGLTATNYGYTF; cdr3_nt: TGTGCCAGTAGTATAGCCCCTCCGGCAGGGCTTACAGCTACTAACTATGGCTACACCTTC
j_call: TRBJ1-2; v_call: TRBV21-1; d_call: .; clone_size: .; cdr3_aa: CASSNLGQEELYGYTF; cdr3_nt: TGTGCCAGCAGCAATTTAGGACAGGAGGAACTCTATGGCTACACCTTC
j_call: TRBJ1-4; v_call: TRBV6-2/TRBV6-3; d_call: TRBD1; clone_size: .; cdr3_aa: CASSDRQGTNEKLFF; cdr3_nt: TGTGCCAGCAGTGATCGACAGGGAACTAATGAAAAACTGTTTTTT
j_call: TRBJ1-1; v_call: TRBV18; d_call: TRBD1; clone_size: .; cdr3_aa: CASSPGDRGNTEAFF; cdr3_nt: TGTGCCAGCTCACCGGGGGACAGGGGGAACACTGAAGCTTTCTTT
j_call: TRBJ1-2; v_call: TRBV6-1; d_call: .; clone_size: .; cdr3_aa: CASSEATGRVSLYTF; cdr3_nt: TGTGCCAGCAGTGAAGCGACAGGACGGGTATCTCTTTACACCTTC
j_call: TRBJ2-7; v_call: TRBV4-2; d_call: .; clone_size: .; cdr3_aa: CASSPALGGPSYEQYF; cdr3_nt: TGTGCCAGCAGCCCAGCTTTGGGGGGGCCCTCCTACGAGCAGTACTTC
j_call: TRBJ1-2; v_call: TRBV7-6; d_call: .; clone_size: .; cdr3_aa: CASSSRIQNNYGYTF; cdr3_nt: TGTGCCAGCAGCTCCCGGATACAGAATAACTATGGCTACACCTTC
j_call: TRBJ1-2; v_call: TRBV28; d_call: .; clone_size: .; cdr3_aa: CASSGGKSFGYTF; cdr3_nt: TGTGCCTCTTCAGGAGGAAAGTCCTTTGGCTACACCTTC
j_call: TRBJ2-1; v_call: TRBV7-9; d_call: .; clone_size: .; cdr3_aa: CASSGQRPPQNEQFF; cdr3_nt: TGTGCCAGCAGCGGACAAAGGCCCCCGCAAAATGAGCAGTTCTTC
j_call: TRBJ2-2; v_call: TRBV10-3; d_call: TRBD2; clone_size: .; cdr3_aa: CAISPGGTGGELFF; cdr3_nt: TGTGCCATCAGCCCCGGGGGGACGGGGGGGGAGCTGTTTTTT
j_call: TRBJ2-7; v_call: TRBV28; d_call: TRBD2; clone_size: .; cdr3_aa: CASTPGTRTYEQYF; cdr3_nt: TGTGCCAGCACCCCTGGGACTAGGACCTACGAGCAGTACTTC
j_call: TRBJ1-4; v_call: TRBV7-2; d_call: TRBD1; clone_size: .; cdr3_aa: CASSPMTGGVEKLFF; cdr3_nt: TGTGCCAGCAGCCCGATGACAGGGGGGGTTGAAAAACTGTTTTTT
j_call: TRBJ2-1; v_call: TRBV19; d_call: TRBD2; clone_size: .; cdr3_aa: CASRILAGGPPEQFF; cdr3_nt: TGTGCCAGTAGGATACTAGCGGGAGGGCCCCCTGAGCAGTTCTTC
j_call: TRBJ2-1; v_call: TRBV12-3/TRBV12-4; d_call: .; clone_size: .; cdr3_aa: CASTIGVGNEQFF; cdr3_nt: TGTGCCAGCACCATCGGGGTGGGCAATGAGCAGTTCTTC